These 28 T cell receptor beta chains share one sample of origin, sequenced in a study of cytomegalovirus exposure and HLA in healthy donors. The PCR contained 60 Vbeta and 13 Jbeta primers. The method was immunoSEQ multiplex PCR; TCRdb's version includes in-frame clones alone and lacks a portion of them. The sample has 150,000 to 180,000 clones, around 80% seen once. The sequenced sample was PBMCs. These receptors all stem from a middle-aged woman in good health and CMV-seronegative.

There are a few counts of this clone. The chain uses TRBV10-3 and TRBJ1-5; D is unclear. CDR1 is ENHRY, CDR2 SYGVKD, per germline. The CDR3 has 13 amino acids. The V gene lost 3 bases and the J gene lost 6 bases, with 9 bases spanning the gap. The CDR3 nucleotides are TGTGCCATCAGTGACACTGCGGGTCAGCCCCAGCATTTT. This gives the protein CAISDTAGQPQHF.

The CDR3 spells CASSLGQATNYGYTF. DNA of the CDR3: TGCGCCAGCAGCTTGGGACAGGCTACTAACTATGGCTACACCTTC. This chain connects TRBV5-1 to TRBJ1-2, with D possibly being TRBD1 (6 bases). Trimming stripped 0 bases from V and 0 bases from J, with 9 bases between. CDR1 is SGHRS, CDR2 YFSETQ, per germline. The CDR3 covers 15 residues.

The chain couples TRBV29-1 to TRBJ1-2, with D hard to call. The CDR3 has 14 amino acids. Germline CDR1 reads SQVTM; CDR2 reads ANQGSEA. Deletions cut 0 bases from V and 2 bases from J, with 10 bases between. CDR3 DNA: TGCAGCGTTGAAGACGGGAACATGAACTATGGCTACACCTTC. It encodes CSVEDGNMNYGYTF.

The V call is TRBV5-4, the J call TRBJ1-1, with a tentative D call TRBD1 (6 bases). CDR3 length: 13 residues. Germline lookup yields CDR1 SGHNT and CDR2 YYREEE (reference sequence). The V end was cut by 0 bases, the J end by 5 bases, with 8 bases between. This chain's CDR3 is CASSLAGTTEAFF. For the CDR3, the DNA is TGTGCCAGCAGCTTGGCCGGGACAACTGAAGCTTTCTTT.

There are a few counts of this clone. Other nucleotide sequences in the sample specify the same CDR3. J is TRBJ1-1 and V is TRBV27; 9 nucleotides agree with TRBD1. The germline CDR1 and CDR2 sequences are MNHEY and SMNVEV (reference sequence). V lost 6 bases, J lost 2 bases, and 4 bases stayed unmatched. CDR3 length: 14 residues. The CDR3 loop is CASSRGQGNTEAFF. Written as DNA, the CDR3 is TGTGCCAGCAGCCGGGGACAGGGCAACACTGAAGCTTTCTTT.

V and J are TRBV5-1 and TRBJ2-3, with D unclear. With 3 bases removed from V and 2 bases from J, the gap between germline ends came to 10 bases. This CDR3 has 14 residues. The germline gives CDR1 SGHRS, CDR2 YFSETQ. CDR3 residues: CASSYDGYTDTQYF. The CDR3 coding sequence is TGCGCCAGCAGCTATGACGGGTACACAGATACGCAGTATTTT.

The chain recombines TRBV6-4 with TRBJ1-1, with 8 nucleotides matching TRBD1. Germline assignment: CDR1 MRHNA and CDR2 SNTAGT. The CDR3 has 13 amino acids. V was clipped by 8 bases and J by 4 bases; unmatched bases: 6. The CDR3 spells CASCRQGSTEAFF. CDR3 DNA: TGTGCCAGCTGCAGACAGGGGAGCACTGAAGCTTTCTTT.

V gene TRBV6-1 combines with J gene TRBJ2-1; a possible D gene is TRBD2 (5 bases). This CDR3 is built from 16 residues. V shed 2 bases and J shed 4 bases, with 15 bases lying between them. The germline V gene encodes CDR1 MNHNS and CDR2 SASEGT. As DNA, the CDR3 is TGTGCCAGCAGTGAATCGGTGGGAGCTGGGTACAATGAGCAGTTCTTC. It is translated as CASSESVGAGYNEQFF.

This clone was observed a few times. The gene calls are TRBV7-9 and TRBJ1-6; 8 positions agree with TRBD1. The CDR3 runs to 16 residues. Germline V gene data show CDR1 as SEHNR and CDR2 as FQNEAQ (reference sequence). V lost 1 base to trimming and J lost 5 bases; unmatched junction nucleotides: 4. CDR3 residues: CASSLVGQGDNSPLHF. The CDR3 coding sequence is TGTGCCAGCAGCTTAGTAGGACAGGGAGATAATTCACCCCTCCACTTT.

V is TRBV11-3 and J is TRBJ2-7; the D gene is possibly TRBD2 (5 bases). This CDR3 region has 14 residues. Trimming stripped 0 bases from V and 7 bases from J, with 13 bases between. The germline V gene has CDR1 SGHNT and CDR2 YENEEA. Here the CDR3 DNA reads TGTGCCAGCAGCTTAGAACCCCCCGCGGGTGAGCAGTACTTC. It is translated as CASSLEPPAGEQYF.

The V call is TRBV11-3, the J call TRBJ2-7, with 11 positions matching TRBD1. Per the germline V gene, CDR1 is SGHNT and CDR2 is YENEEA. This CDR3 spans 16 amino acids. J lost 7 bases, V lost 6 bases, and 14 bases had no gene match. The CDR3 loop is CASSPPGGQGAREQYF. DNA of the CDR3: TGTGCCAGCAGTCCCCCCGGAGGACAGGGGGCGCGGGAGCAGTACTTC.

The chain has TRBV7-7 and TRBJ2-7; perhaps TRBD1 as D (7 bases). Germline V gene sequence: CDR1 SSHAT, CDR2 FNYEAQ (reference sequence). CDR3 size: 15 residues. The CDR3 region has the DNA TGTGCTAGGACTACAGGGGCCCTCCCCTTCTACGAGCAGTACTTC. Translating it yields CARTTGALPFYEQYF.

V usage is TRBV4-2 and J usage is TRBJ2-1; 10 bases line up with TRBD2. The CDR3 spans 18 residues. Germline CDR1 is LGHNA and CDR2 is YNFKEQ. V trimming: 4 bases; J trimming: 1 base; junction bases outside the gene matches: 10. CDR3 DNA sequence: TGTGCCAGCAGCCGGCGGATTCTAGCGGGAGTATCCTACAATGAGCAGTTCTTC. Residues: CASSRRILAGVSYNEQFF.

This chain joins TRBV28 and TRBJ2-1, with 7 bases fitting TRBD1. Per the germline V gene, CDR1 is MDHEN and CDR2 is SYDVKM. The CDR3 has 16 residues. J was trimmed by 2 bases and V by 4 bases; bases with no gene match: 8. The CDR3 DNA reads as TGTGCCAGCAGTTCCCTCGGGGACAGACCCTACAATGAGCAGTTCTTC. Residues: CASSSLGDRPYNEQFF.

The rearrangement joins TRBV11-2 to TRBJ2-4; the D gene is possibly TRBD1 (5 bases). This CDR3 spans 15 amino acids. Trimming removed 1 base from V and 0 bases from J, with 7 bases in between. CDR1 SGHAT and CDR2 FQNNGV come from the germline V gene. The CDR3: CASSLVQGAKNIQYF. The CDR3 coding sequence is TGTGCCAGCAGCTTAGTTCAGGGAGCCAAAAACATTCAGTACTTC. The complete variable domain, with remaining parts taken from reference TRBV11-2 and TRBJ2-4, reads EAGVAQSPRYKIIEKRQSVAFWCNPISGHATLYWYQQILGQGPKLLIQFQNNGVVDDSQLPKDRFSAERLKGVDSTLKIQPAKLEDSAVYLCASSLVQGAKNIQYFGAGTRLSVL.

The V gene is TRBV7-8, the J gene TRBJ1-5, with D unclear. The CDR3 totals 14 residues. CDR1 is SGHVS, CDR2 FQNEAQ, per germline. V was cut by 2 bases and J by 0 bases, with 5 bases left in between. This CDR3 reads CASSLLDSNQPQHF. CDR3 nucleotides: TGTGCCAGCAGCTTACTAGATAGCAATCAGCCCCAGCATTTT. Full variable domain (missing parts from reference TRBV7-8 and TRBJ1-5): GAGVSQSPRYKVAKRGQDVALRCDPISGHVSLFWYQQALGQGPEFLTYFQNEAQLDKSGLPSDRFFAERPEGSVSTLKIQRTQQEDSAVYLCASSLLDSNQPQHFGDGTRLSIL.

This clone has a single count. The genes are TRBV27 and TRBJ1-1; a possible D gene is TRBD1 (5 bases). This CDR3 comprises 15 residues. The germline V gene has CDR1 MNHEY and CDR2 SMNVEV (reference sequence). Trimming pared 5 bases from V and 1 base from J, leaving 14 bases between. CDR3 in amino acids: CASSLMTRGNTEAFF. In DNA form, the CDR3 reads TGTGCCAGCAGTCTAATGACTAGGGGGAACACTGAAGCTTTCTTT.

CDR3 residues: CASNRRGNTEAFF. The CDR3 coding sequence is TGTGCCAGCAATCGTAGGGGGAACACTGAAGCTTTCTTT. This chain joins TRBV6-5 and TRBJ1-1, with D tentatively TRBD1 (5 bases). The CDR3 loop spans 13 amino acids. Germline lookup yields CDR1 MNHEY and CDR2 SVGAGI. Trimming cost V 7 bases and J 1 base, with 10 bases left between them.

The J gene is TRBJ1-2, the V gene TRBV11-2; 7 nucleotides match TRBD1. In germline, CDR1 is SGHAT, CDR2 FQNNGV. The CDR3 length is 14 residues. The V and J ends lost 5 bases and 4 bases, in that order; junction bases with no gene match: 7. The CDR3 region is CASSLTGESYGYTF. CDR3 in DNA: TGTGCCAGCAGCCTCACAGGGGAAAGCTATGGCTACACCTTC.

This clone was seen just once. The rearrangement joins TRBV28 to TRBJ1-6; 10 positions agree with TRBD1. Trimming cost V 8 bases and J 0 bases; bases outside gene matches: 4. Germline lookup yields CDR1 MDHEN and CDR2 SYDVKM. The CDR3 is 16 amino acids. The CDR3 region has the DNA TGTGCCAGCTTGGGACAGGGGAGCTCCTATAATTCACCCCTCCACTTT. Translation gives CASLGQGSSYNSPLHF.

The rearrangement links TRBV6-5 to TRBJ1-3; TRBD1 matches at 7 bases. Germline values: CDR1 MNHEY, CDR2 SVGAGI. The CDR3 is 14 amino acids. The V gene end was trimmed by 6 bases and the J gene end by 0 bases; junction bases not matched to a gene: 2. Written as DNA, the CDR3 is TGTGCCAGCAGCACAGGGGACTCTGGAAACACCATATATTTT. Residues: CASSTGDSGNTIYF.

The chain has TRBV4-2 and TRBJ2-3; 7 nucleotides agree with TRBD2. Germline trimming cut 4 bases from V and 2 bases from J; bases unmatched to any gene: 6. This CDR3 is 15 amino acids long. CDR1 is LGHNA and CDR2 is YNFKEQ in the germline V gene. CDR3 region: CASSPSTSDTDTQYF. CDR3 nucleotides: TGTGCCAGCAGCCCCAGCACTAGCGACACAGATACGCAGTATTTT.

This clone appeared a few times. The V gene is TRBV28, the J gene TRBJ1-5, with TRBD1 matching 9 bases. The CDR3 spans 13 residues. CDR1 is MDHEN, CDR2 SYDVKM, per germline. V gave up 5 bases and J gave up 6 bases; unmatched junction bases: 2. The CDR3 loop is CASSPTGGQPQHF. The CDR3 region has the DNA TGTGCCAGCAGTCCGACAGGGGGTCAGCCCCAGCATTTT.

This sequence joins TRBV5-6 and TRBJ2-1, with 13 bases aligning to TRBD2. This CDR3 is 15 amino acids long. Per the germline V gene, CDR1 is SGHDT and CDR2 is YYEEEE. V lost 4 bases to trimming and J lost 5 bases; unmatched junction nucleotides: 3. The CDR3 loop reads CASSPGLAGDNEQFF. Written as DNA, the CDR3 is TGTGCCAGCAGCCCCGGACTAGCGGGGGACAATGAGCAGTTCTTC.

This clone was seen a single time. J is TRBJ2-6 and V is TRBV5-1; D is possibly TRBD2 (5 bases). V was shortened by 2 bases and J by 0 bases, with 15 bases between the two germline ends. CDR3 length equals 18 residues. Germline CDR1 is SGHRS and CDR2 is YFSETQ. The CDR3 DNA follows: TGCGCCAGCAGCTTAGAGGGCGTCAGTGGCTCTGGGGCCAACGTCCTGACTTTC. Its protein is CASSLEGVSGSGANVLTF.

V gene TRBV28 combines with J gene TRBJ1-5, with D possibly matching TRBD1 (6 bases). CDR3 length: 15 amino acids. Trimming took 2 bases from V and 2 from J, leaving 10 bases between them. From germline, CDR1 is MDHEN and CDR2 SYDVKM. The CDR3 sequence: CASSLPQGGNQPQHF. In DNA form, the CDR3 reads TGTGCCAGCAGTTTACCACAGGGAGGCAATCAGCCCCAGCATTTT. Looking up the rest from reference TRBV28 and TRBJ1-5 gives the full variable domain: DVKVTQSSRYLVKRTGEKVFLECVQDMDHENMFWYRQDPGLGLRLIYFSYDVKMKEKGDIPEGYSVSREKKERFSLILESASTNQTSMYLCASSLPQGGNQPQHFGDGTRLSIL.

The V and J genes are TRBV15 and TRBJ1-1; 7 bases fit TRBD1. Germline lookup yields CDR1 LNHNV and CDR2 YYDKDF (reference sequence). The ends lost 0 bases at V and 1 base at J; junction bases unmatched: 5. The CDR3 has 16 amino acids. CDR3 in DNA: TGTGCCACCAGCAGAGATCGGACAGGAGGGAACACTGAAGCTTTCTTT. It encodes CATSRDRTGGNTEAFF.

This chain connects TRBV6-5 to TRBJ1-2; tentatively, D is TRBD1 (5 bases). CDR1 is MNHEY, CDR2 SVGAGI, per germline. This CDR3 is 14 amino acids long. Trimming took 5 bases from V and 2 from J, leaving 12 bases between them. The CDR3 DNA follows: TGTGCCAGCAGTCAGGGTTTTGGGAACTATGGCTACACCTTC. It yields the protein CASSQGFGNYGYTF.